These 16 T cell receptor beta chains were all obtained from the same sample, sequenced in a study of cytomegalovirus exposure and HLA in healthy donors. Primers for the PCR totalled 60 Vbeta and 13 Jbeta. TCRdb keeps only in-frame clones here, not all; method: immunoSEQ multiplex PCR. The sample yields 90,000 or so clones, about four fifths seen once. The sample was PBMCs. The receptors here all came from a man aged 55 to 70 in good health and CMV-seronegative.

This clone was found once. The chain joins TRBV9 to TRBJ2-7; maybe TRBD1 (5 bases). This CDR3 comprises 16 residues. Germline V gene sequence: CDR1 SGDLS, CDR2 YYNGEE. Deletions cut 4 bases from V and 2 bases from J, with 19 bases between. The CDR3 nucleotides are TGTGCCAGCAGCCCCTCCCAGAAACAGGCCCCCTACGAGCAGTACTTC. Translation gives CASSPSQKQAPYEQYF.

The DNA for the CDR3 is TGTGCCATGTGGGACAGGGATTATGGCTACACCTTC. Its translation is CAMWDRDYGYTF. The V and J genes are TRBV2 and TRBJ1-2, with TRBD1 matching over 9 bases. Unmatched junction bases numbered 5, after V lost 10 bases and J lost 5 bases. This CDR3 comprises 12 residues. Germline V gene lookup returns CDR1 SNHLY and CDR2 FYNNEI.

This clone has more than one count but fewer than ten. The chain employs TRBV6-1 and TRBJ2-5, with D possibly TRBD1 on 5 matching bases. The CDR3 loop spans 17 amino acids. Germline-derived CDR1 and CDR2 are MNHNS and SASEGT. The V gene lost 2 bases and the J gene lost 1 base, with 17 bases spanning the gap. DNA for the CDR3: TGTGCCAGCAGTGAATTTCCCAGGGCAAATCCCCAAGAGACCCAGTACTTC. Encoded protein: CASSEFPRANPQETQYF.

The V call is TRBV6-5, the J call TRBJ1-1; tentatively, D is TRBD1 (5 bases). Germline V CDR1 and CDR2: MNHEY, SVGAGI. The V gene lost 6 bases and the J gene lost 1 base, with 9 bases spanning the gap. The CDR3 contains 13 residues. The DNA of the CDR3 is TGTGCCAGCAGGACAGCCCCGAACACTGAAGCTTTCTTT. It is translated as CASRTAPNTEAFF.

The chain has TRBV5-4 and TRBJ1-2; 8 bases fit TRBD1. The V gene's germline CDR1 is SGHNT and CDR2 YYREEE (reference sequence). Trimming took 4 bases from V and 7 from J; bases not matched to a gene: 12. The CDR3 has 15 amino acids. The CDR3 region has the DNA TGTGCCAGCAGCGGGTCGGACAGGGAAGGAGTTGGCTACACCTTC. It specifies CASSGSDREGVGYTF. The full variable domain, its missing parts supplied by reference TRBV5-4 and TRBJ1-2, is ETGVTQSPTHLIKTRGQQVTLRCSSQSGHNTVSWYQQALGQGPQFIFQYYREEENGRGNFPPRFSGLQFPNYSSELNVNALELDDSALYLCASSGSDREGVGYTFGSGTRLTVV.

The V and J genes are TRBV7-3 and TRBJ2-3, with TRBD2 matching over 9 bases. The germline V gene has CDR1 SGHTA and CDR2 FQGTGA. The V segment lost 2 bases and the J segment 5 bases; nucleotides outside the gene matches: 8. CDR3 size: 16 residues. CDR3 sequence: CASSLFGGGALDTQYF. The CDR3 DNA follows: TGTGCCAGCAGCTTATTTGGCGGGGGGGCCCTAGATACGCAGTATTTT.

This clone has just a few counts. The rearrangement joins TRBV6-5 to TRBJ1-1; a possible D gene is TRBD1 (5 bases). V shed 8 bases and J shed 2 bases, with 9 bases lying between them. The CDR3 totals 12 residues. Germline V gene sequence: CDR1 MNHEY, CDR2 SVGAGI. For the CDR3, the DNA is TGTGCCAGCCGCGGGGGAAACACTGAAGCTTTCTTT. As protein: CASRGGNTEAFF.

The table lists this clone with a count of one. This chain connects TRBV5-1 to TRBJ1-2, with no clear D. CDR1 and CDR2 (germline): SGHRS, YFSETQ. Trimming pared 4 bases from V and 5 bases from J, leaving 18 bases between. This CDR3 has 15 amino acids. The CDR3 DNA sequence: TGCGCCAGCAGCCCCGAAGAGGGAAGGAGATATGGCTACACCTTC. This translates into CASSPEEGRRYGYTF.

This chain links TRBV4-2 with TRBJ2-7; 10 bases agree with TRBD2. Germline loops: CDR1 LGHNA, CDR2 YNFKEQ. Losses at the gene ends were 2 bases for V and 3 bases for J; bases not matched to a gene: 7. CDR3 size: 16 residues. The CDR3 reads CASSQRRASGGYEQYF. The CDR3, as DNA: TGTGCCAGCAGCCAAAGGCGGGCTAGCGGGGGCTACGAGCAGTACTTC.

The gene calls are TRBV9 and TRBJ2-7, with D possibly being TRBD2 (5 bases). This CDR3 is built from 13 residues. The germline V gene has CDR1 SGDLS and CDR2 YYNGEE. The V gene lost 0 bases and the J gene lost 3 bases, with 7 bases spanning the gap. CDR3 amino acids: CASSVETSYEQYF. The CDR3 DNA is TGTGCCAGCAGCGTAGAAACTAGCTACGAGCAGTACTTC. The variable domain in full, completed from reference TRBV9 and TRBJ2-7, reads DSGVTQTPKHLITATGQRVTLRCSPRSGDLSVYWYQQSLDQGLQFLIQYYNGEERAKGNILERFSAQQFPDLHSELNLSSLELGDSALYFCASSVETSYEQYFGPGTRLTVT.

This chain uses TRBV11-3 with TRBJ2-5; tentative D call: TRBD1 (8 bases). Germline-derived CDR1 and CDR2 are SGHNT and YENEEA. V was pared by 4 bases and J by 4 bases, with 16 bases between. This CDR3 has 15 amino acids. This chain's CDR3 is CASSYRTGGGETQYF. The CDR3 coding sequence is TGTGCCAGCAGCTATCGAACAGGGGGGGGAGAGACCCAGTACTTC.

This clone was seen once. CDR3 nucleotide sequence: TGTGCCAGTAGTTCTCCGGGACTTTCCGCAGATACGCAGTATTTT. This translates into CASSSPGLSADTQYF. The J gene is TRBJ2-3, the V gene TRBV19; tentatively, D is TRBD2 (6 bases). Trimming stripped 5 bases from V and 4 bases from J, with 16 bases between. CDR3 length: 15 amino acids. Germline loops: CDR1 LNHDA, CDR2 SQIVND (reference sequence).

The chain employs TRBV4-2 and TRBJ2-4, with D possibly being TRBD1 (7 bases). This CDR3 region has 13 residues. Germline V gene lookup returns CDR1 LGHNA and CDR2 YNFKEQ. Trimming stripped 2 bases from V and 8 bases from J, with 10 bases between. CDR3 sequence: CASSQTGEDIQYF. In DNA form, the CDR3 reads TGTGCCAGCAGCCAAACAGGGGAGGACATTCAGTACTTC.

The chain uses TRBV6-5 and TRBJ2-2; D gene uncertain. In germline, CDR1 is MNHEY, CDR2 SVGAGI. The CDR3 has 14 amino acids. Trimming cost V 0 bases and J 4 bases, with 6 bases left between them. CDR3 nucleotide sequence: TGTGCCAGCAGTTACTCTAGAAGCACCGGGGAGCTGTTTTTT. This sequence encodes CASSYSRSTGELFF.

The V and J genes are TRBV27 and TRBJ2-2, with a weak D call TRBD2 (5 bases). Trimming removed 6 bases at V and 5 bases at J, with 13 bases between. Per germline, CDR1 MNHEY and CDR2 SMNVEV (reference sequence). The length of the CDR3 is 14 residues. CDR3 residues: CASRPGSGTGELFF. The DNA for the CDR3 is TGTGCCAGCAGGCCGGGGAGTGGAACCGGGGAGCTGTTTTTT.

The V and J genes are TRBV20-1 and TRBJ1-1; D gene unclear. V dropped 0 bases and J dropped 7 bases, with 3 bases sitting between them. The germline CDR1 and CDR2 sequences are DFQATT and SNEGSKA (reference sequence). This CDR3 region has 10 residues. The CDR3 sequence is CSARELEAFF. In DNA, the CDR3 is TGCAGTGCTAGAGAACTTGAAGCTTTCTTT.